This is a list of T cell receptor beta chains from one sample in a study of T cells after somatic rescue of genetic block. Repertoires were generated with immunoSEQ multiplex PCR, while TCRdb's copy carries only in-frame clones and drops some. The sample holds about 15,000 clones; 72% are singletons and the top ten take around 14%. The sequenced sample consisted of peripheral blood mononuclear cells (PBMCs). The receptors come from a boy younger than 18. CDR3s include the opening cysteine and the closing phenylalanine or tryptophan. The D gene is left open where the match is weak. Not every row has a clone size; where given, it reads once, few, many or a size class.

NA,TRBV28,TRBJ2-5,NA,TGTGCCAGCACCCTGAGGGGGGGGGAAGAGACCCAGTACTTC,CASTLRGGEETQYF
NA,TRBV27,TRBJ1-1,NA,TGTGCCAGCAGTTTAAGGCTGAGCACTGAAGCTTTCTTT,CASSLRLSTEAFF
NA,TRBV18,TRBJ2-7,NA,TGTGCCAGCTCCCGATCTTTAGCGGAACTAGGCGAGCAGTACTTC,CASSRSLAELGEQYF
TRBD1,TRBV6-5,TRBJ2-2,NA,TGTGCCAGCAGTTACGGGACAGGAGTGAACACCGGGGAGCTGTTTTTT,CASSYGTGVNTGELFF
NA,TRBV28,TRBJ1-2,NA,TGTGCCAGCATCGACAGTCACGGCTACACCTTC,CASIDSHGYTF
NA,TRBV6-6,TRBJ1-3,NA,TGTGCCAGCAGTCCACAGGGAAATGGAAACACCATATATTTT,CASSPQGNGNTIYF
TRBD1,TRBV7-9,TRBJ1-4,NA,TGTGCCAGCAGCTTACCCGGGACAGGGCGAGGGGAAAAACTGTTTTTT,CASSLPGTGRGEKLFF
TRBD2,TRBV6-1,TRBJ2-1,NA,TGTGCCAGCAGTAAGCGGGAGGGCCGCAATGAGCAGTTCTTC,CASSKREGRNEQFF
NA,TRBV5-1,TRBJ1-6,once,TGCGCCAGCAGCTTGGTGTCAGGGGATTCACCCCTCCACTTT,CASSLVSGDSPLHF
NA,TRBV19,TRBJ1-4,NA,TGTGCCAGTAGTATTGTGGCAGGGTCCACTAATGAAAAACTGTTTTTT,CASSIVAGSTNEKLFF
TRBD1,TRBV7-9,TRBJ1-6,few,TGTGCCAGCAGCTTAGAGTTGACAGGGGTCAATAATTCACCCCTCCACTTT,CASSLELTGVNNSPLHF
TRBD1,TRBV9,TRBJ2-7,once,TGTGCCAGCAGCGCGACAGGGTTGAGCTCCTACGAGCAGTACTTC,CASSATGLSSYEQYF
NA,TRBV21-1,TRBJ2-6,few,TGTGCCAGCAGCATACGGGACAGGGTTTCTTCTGGGGCCAACGTCCTGACTTTC,CASSIRDRVSSGANVLTF
NA,TRBV11-2,TRBJ1-4,NA,TGTGCCAGCAGCTGGGCCCGGGATGAAAAACTGTTTTTT,CASSWARDEKLFF
NA,TRBV2,TRBJ2-7,NA,TGTGCCAGCCCCCTGAATCCGACAGGACCCTACGAGCAGTACTTC,CASPLNPTGPYEQYF
NA,TRBV19,TRBJ1-6,NA,TGTGCCAGTAACGGCCCGGGTAGCAATTCACCCCTCCACTTT,CASNGPGSNSPLHF
NA,TRBV6-5,TRBJ1-2,NA,TGTGCCAGCAGTTACTCGAACGGGCGCTTAGGAGGCTACACCTTC,CASSYSNGRLGGYTF
NA,TRBV19,TRBJ2-3,once,TGTGCCAGTAGTAGGTACGGGACACCGGCTAGCACAGATACGCAGTATTTT,CASSRYGTPASTDTQYF
TRBD1,TRBV11-2,TRBJ2-7,NA,TGTGCCAGCAGCCGGGACAGACTAAACGAGCAGTACTTC,CASSRDRLNEQYF
NA,TRBV27,TRBJ2-5,NA,TGTGCCAGCAGTCATTTCGCCCGCGCAGGGGAGACCCAGTACTTC,CASSHFARAGETQYF
TRBD1,TRBV11-3,TRBJ2-2,NA,TGTGCCAGCAGCTTAGATGGGCCCAGGGGGCACGGGGAGCTGTTTTTT,CASSLDGPRGHGELFF
NA,TRBV25-1,TRBJ1-4,NA,TGTGCCAGCAGTGAAGCCGTTAGTTTCGCAACTAATGAAAAACTGTTTTTT,CASSEAVSFATNEKLFF
NA,TRBV30,TRBJ2-7,NA,TGTGCCTGGGGAAGGGGCTCCTACGAGCAGTACTTC,CAWGRGSYEQYF
NA,TRBV6-1,TRBJ1-5,NA,TGTGCCAGCAGTGAACTTTGGATAGGGTGGGGGAATCAGCCCCAGCATTTT,CASSELWIGWGNQPQHF
NA,TRBV10-1,TRBJ1-1,NA,TGCGCCAGCAGTGAGTCACGATCGGGGAGCACTGAAGCTTTCTTT,CASSESRSGSTEAFF
NA,TRBV6-1,TRBJ2-1,NA,TGTGCCAGCGCCGGGACCTACAATGAGCAGTTCTTC,CASAGTYNEQFF
TRBD2,TRBV4-2,TRBJ2-1,NA,TGTGCCAGCAGCCAAGATCAGGCGGGAGGGCCCTACAATGAGCAGTTCTTC,CASSQDQAGGPYNEQFF
NA,TRBV7-3,TRBJ2-5,NA,TGTGCCAGCAGCTTAACAGGCTTGGGGGAGACCCAGTACTTC,CASSLTGLGETQYF
NA,TRBV5-1,TRBJ1-1,NA,TGCGCCAGCAGCTTCCGGGCCCCCAACACTGAAGCTTTCTTT,CASSFRAPNTEAFF
NA,TRBV27,TRBJ2-5,few,TGTGCCAGCAGTTTATCACAGGTAGAGACCCAGTACTTC,CASSLSQVETQYF
NA,TRBV27,TRBJ2-7,NA,TGTGCCAGCAGCCCCCAACTTGGGACTTACGAGCAGTACTTC,CASSPQLGTYEQYF
NA,TRBV6-6,TRBJ1-2,NA,TGTGCCAGCAGATCTCCCGGCGGGGGGTCTTACTATGGCTACACCTTC,CASRSPGGGSYYGYTF
NA,TRBV6-6,TRBJ1-3,NA,TGTGCCAGCAGTTACGGGGGCGAAGGAAACACCATATATTTT,CASSYGGEGNTIYF
TRBD2,TRBV5-5,TRBJ2-7,NA,TGTGCCAGCAGCCAGGCGGCGGGAGGTCGTCTTTTTTTCTACGAGCAGTACTTC,CASSQAAGGRLFFYEQYF
NA,TRBV30,TRBJ1-5,NA,TGTGCCTGGAGTGTACAAGGCAATCAGCCCCAGCATTTT,CAWSVQGNQPQHF
TRBD2,TRBV19,TRBJ2-1,few,TGTGCCAGTAGTATAGTCCTAACAGCGGGAGTCTACAATGAGCAGTTCTTC,CASSIVLTAGVYNEQFF
NA,TRBV23-1,TRBJ2-5,many,TGCGCCAGCAGTCATTACAGGATCCAAGAGACCCAGTACTTC,CASSHYRIQETQYF
TRBD1,TRBV2,TRBJ2-7,NA,TGTGCCAGCAGTGTTGGGACAGGGAAGTACGAGCAGTACTTC,CASSVGTGKYEQYF
NA,TRBV18,TRBJ1-4,NA,TGTGCCAGCTCACCAATGGTAGGAGCTAATGAAAAACTGTTTTTT,CASSPMVGANEKLFF
NA,TRBV28,TRBJ2-6,NA,TGTGCCAGCAGTCCGGACTTCTCTGGGGCCAACGTCCTGACTTTC,CASSPDFSGANVLTF
TRBD1,TRBV6-5,TRBJ2-7,NA,TGTGCCAGCAGTTACGCGGGACAGGGGGCCTACGAGCAGTACTTC,CASSYAGQGAYEQYF
TRBD1,TRBV9,TRBJ2-5,NA,TGTGCCAGCAGCGTCGACAGGGGGCGGGAGACCCAGTACTTC,CASSVDRGRETQYF
NA,TRBV6-5,TRBJ2-7,NA,TGTGCCAGCAGGACCGGGACCGCCGCGTACGAGCAGTACTTC,CASRTGTAAYEQYF
NA,TRBV21-1,TRBJ2-2,NA,TGTGCCAGCAGCAAAGGGAAGGGTCAGGACACCGGGGAGCTGTTTTTT,CASSKGKGQDTGELFF
TRBD1,TRBV6-6,TRBJ1-2,NA,TGTGCCAGCAGTTCCGCCGACAGGGATGATGGCTACACCTTC,CASSSADRDDGYTF
TRBD1,TRBV10-3,TRBJ2-2,NA,TGTGCCATCAGTGGGGACAGGGGATCTACCGGGGAGCTGTTTTTT,CAISGDRGSTGELFF